Listed below are T cell receptor beta chains from one sample, sequenced in a study of T cell clonotyping in hematopoietic cell transplantation. Assay used: immunoSEQ multiplex PCR; TCRdb lists only in-frame clones, some missing. Here the sample spans around 40,000 clones, over 85% being singletons. Sample: peripheral blood mononuclear cells, taken before stem cell transplant. The receptor set was obtained from a man aged 35 to 55 with chronic myeloid leukemia. Some clones in this sample may be carry-over from other donors' samples. CDR3s include the opening cysteine and the closing phenylalanine or tryptophan. Fields, in order: D gene, V gene, J gene, CDR3 protein. D genes are given only for firm matches.

d_gene: -
v_gene: TRBV6-1
j_gene: TRBJ1-2
CDR3aa: CASSELASLGYTF

d_gene: -
v_gene: TRBV11-2
j_gene: TRBJ1-2
CDR3aa: CASRDLISRNGYTF

d_gene: TRBD1
v_gene: TRBV2
j_gene: TRBJ1-1
CDR3aa: CASSERGPNTEAFF

d_gene: -
v_gene: TRBV7-8
j_gene: TRBJ2-3
CDR3aa: CASSPRGGLSTDTQYF

d_gene: TRBD1
v_gene: TRBV7-3
j_gene: TRBJ2-2
CDR3aa: CASSPGTGNPGELFF

d_gene: TRBD1
v_gene: TRBV30
j_gene: TRBJ1-5
CDR3aa: CAWSVEGASGNQPQHF

d_gene: -
v_gene: TRBV20-1
j_gene: TRBJ1-2
CDR3aa: CSAGLNYGYTF

d_gene: -
v_gene: TRBV10-1
j_gene: TRBJ1-5
CDR3aa: CASPGGVGQPQHF

d_gene: TRBD1
v_gene: TRBV19
j_gene: TRBJ1-5
CDR3aa: CASSGTGGNQPQHF

d_gene: -
v_gene: TRBV5-1
j_gene: TRBJ1-4
CDR3aa: CASTLLPAGSTNEKLFF

d_gene: TRBD1
v_gene: TRBV7-2
j_gene: TRBJ2-7
CDR3aa: CASSLPSGTGGYEQYF

d_gene: TRBD2
v_gene: TRBV7-7
j_gene: TRBJ2-3
CDR3aa: CASSLGLSGTDTQYF

d_gene: TRBD2
v_gene: TRBV25-1
j_gene: TRBJ2-5
CDR3aa: CASSELRGVGETQYF

d_gene: -
v_gene: TRBV4-1
j_gene: TRBJ2-1
CDR3aa: CASSQAGSYNEQFF

d_gene: TRBD2
v_gene: TRBV6-1
j_gene: TRBJ2-5
CDR3aa: CASSSLAGGETQYF

d_gene: -
v_gene: TRBV9
j_gene: TRBJ1-2
CDR3aa: CASSVGLATYGYTF